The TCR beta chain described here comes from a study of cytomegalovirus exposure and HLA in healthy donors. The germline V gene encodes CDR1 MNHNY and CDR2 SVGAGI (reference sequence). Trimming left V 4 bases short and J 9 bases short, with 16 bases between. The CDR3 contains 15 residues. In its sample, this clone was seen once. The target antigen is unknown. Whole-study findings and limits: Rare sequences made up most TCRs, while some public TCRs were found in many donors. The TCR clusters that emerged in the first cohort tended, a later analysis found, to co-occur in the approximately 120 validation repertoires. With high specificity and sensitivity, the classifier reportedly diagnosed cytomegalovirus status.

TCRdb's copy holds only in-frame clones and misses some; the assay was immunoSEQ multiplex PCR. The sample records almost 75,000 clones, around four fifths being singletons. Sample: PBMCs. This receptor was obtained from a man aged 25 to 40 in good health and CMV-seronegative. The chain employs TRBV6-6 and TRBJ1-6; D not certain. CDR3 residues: CASSWIDLEGSPLHF. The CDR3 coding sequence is TGTGCCAGCAGTTGGATAGACCTAGAGGGTTCACCCCTCCACTTT.